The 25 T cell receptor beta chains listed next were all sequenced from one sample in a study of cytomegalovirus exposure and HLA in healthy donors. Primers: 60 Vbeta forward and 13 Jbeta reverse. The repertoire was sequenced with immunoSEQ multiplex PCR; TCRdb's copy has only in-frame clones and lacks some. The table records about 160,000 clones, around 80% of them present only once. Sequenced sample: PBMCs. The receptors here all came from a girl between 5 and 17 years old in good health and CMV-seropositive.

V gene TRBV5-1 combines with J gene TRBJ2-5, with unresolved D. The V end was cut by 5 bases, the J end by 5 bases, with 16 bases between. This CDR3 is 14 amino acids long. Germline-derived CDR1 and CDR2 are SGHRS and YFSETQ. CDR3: CASRSRSIRETQYF. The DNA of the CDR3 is TGCGCCAGCAGGTCGAGATCGATCCGGGAGACCCAGTACTTC.

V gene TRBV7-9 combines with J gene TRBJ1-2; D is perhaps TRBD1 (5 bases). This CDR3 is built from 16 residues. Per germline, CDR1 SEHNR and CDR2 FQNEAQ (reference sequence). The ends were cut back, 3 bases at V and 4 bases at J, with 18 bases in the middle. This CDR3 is CASSFNPREVSYGYTF. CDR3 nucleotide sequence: TGTGCCAGCAGCTTTAATCCCAGGGAAGTAAGCTATGGCTACACCTTC.

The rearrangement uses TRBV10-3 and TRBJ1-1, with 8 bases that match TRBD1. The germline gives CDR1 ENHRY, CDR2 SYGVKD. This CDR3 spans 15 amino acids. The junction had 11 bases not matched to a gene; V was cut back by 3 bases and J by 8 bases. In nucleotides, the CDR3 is TGTGCCATCAGTGACCAGGGGACAGGTTCCCCGGAAGCTTTCTTT. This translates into CAISDQGTGSPEAFF.

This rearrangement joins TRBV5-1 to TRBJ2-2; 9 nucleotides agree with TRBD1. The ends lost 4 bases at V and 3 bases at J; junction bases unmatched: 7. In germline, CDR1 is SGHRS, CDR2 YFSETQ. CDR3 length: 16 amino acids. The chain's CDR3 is CASSNRDRDYTGELFF. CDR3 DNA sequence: TGCGCCAGCAGCAACCGGGACAGGGATTACACCGGGGAGCTGTTTTTT. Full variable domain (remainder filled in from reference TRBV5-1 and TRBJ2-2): KAGVTQTPRYLIKTRGQQVTLSCSPISGHRSVSWYQQTPGQGLQFLFEYFSETQRNKGNFPGRFSGRQFSNSRSEMNVSTLELGDSALYLCASSNRDRDYTGELFFGEGSRLTVL.

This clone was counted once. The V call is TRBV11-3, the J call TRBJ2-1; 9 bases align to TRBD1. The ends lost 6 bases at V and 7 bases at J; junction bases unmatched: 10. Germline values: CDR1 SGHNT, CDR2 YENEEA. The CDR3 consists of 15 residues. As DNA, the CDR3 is TGTGCCAGCAGGGAGCTGGGACAGGGAGGAAATGAGCAGTTCTTC. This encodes CASRELGQGGNEQFF.

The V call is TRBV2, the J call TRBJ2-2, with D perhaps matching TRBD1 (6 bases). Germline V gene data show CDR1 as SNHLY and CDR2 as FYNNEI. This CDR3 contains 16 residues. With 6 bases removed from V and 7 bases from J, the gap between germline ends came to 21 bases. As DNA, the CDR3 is TGTGCCAGCAGCGTGTTCGGGACAACCGTTATCGGGGAGCTGTTTTTT. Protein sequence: CASSVFGTTVIGELFF.

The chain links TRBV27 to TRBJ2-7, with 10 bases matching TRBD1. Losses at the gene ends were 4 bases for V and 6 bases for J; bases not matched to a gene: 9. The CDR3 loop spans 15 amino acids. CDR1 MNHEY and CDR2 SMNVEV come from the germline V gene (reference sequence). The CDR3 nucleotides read TGTGCCAGCAGTTCCCGGGGGACAGGGGCTCTCGAGCAGTACTTC. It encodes CASSSRGTGALEQYF.

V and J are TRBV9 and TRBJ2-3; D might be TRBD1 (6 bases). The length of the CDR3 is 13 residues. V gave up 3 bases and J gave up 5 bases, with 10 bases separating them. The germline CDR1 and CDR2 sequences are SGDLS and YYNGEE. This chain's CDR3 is CASSAIQGDTQYF. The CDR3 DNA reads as TGTGCCAGCAGCGCGATACAGGGAGATACGCAGTATTTT. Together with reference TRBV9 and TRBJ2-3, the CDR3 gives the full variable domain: DSGVTQTPKHLITATGQRVTLRCSPRSGDLSVYWYQQSLDQGLQFLIQYYNGEERAKGNILERFSAQQFPDLHSELNLSSLELGDSALYFCASSAIQGDTQYFGPGTRLTVL.

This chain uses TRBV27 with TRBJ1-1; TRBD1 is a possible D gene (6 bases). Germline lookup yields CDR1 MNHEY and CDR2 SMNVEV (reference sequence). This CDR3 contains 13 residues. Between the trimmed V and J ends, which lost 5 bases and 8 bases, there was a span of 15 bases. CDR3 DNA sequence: TGTGCCAGCAGTCTACAGGGATCCCGAGAAGCTTTCTTT. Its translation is CASSLQGSREAFF.

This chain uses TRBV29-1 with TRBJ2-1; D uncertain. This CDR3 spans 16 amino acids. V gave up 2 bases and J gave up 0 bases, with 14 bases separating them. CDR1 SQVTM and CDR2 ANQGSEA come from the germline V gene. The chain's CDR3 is CSVESEQLASYNEQFF. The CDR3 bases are TGCAGCGTTGAATCGGAGCAGCTTGCCTCCTACAATGAGCAGTTCTTC.

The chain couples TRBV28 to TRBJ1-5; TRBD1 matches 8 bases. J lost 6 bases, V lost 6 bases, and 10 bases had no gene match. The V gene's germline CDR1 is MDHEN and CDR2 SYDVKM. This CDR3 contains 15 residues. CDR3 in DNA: TGTGCCAGCAGCCCACAGGGGGGGTTCGCTCAGCCCCAGCATTTT. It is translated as CASSPQGGFAQPQHF. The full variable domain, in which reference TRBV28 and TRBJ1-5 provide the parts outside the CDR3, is DVKVTQSSRYLVKRTGEKVFLECVQDMDHENMFWYRQDPGLGLRLIYFSYDVKMKEKGDIPEGYSVSREKKERFSLILESASTNQTSMYLCASSPQGGFAQPQHFGDGTRLSIL.

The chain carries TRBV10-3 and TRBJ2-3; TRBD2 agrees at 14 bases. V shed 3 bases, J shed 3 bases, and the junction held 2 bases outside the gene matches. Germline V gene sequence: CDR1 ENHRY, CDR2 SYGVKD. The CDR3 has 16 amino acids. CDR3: CAISERTSGGTDTQYF. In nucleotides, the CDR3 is TGTGCCATCAGTGAAAGGACTAGCGGGGGGACAGATACGCAGTATTTT.

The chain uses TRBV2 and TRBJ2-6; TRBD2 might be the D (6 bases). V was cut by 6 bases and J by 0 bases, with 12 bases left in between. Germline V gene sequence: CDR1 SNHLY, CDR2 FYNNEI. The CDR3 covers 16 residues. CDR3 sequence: CASREGRSSGANVLTF. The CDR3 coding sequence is TGTGCCAGCAGGGAGGGGCGGTCCTCTGGGGCCAACGTCCTGACTTTC.

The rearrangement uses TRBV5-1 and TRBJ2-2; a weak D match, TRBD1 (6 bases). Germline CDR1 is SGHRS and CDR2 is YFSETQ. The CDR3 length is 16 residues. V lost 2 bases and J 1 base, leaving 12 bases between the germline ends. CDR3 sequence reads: CASSLNRAENTGELFF. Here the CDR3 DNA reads TGCGCCAGCAGCTTAAACAGGGCAGAGAACACCGGGGAGCTGTTTTTT.

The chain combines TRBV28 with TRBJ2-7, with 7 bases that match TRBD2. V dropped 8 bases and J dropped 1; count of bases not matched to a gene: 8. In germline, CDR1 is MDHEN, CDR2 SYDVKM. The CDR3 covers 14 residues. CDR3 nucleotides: TGTGCCAGCGTAAGGGGACTATGGTCCTACGAGCAGTACTTC. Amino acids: CASVRGLWSYEQYF.

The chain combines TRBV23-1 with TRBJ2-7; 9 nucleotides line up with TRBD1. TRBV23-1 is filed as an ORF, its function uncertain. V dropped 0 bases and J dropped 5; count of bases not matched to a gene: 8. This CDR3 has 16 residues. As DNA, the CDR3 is TGCGCCAGCAGTCAATCAGGAGGACAGGGGTCGAACGAGCAGTACTTC. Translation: CASSQSGGQGSNEQYF.

The CDR3 reads CASSSRQGGLEQYF. CDR3 bases: TGTGCCAGCAGCTCTAGACAGGGGGGTCTGGAGCAGTACTTC. The chain carries TRBV7-2 and TRBJ2-7, with 9 bases aligning to TRBD1. The trim removed 4 bases at V and 7 bases at J, leaving 8 bases unmatched. Germline V gives CDR1 SGHTA, CDR2 FQGNSA. The CDR3 has 14 residues.

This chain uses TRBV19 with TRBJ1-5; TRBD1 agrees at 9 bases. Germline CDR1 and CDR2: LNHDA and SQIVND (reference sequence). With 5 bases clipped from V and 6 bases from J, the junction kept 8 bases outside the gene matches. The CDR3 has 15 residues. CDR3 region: CASSPGLQGAQPQHF. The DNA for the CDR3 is TGTGCCAGTAGTCCCGGGTTACAGGGGGCTCAGCCCCAGCATTTT.

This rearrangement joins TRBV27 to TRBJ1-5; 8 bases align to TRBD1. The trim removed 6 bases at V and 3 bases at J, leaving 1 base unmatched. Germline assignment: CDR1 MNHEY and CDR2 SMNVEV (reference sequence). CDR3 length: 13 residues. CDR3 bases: TGTGCCAGCAGGACAGGGGACAATCAGCCCCAGCATTTT. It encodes CASRTGDNQPQHF.

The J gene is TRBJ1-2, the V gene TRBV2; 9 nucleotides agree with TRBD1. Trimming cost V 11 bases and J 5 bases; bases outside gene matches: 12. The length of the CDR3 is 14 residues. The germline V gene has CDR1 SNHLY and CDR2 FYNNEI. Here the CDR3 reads CAGHPGQGLYGYTF. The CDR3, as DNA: TGTGCCGGACACCCGGGACAGGGTTTATATGGCTACACCTTC.

CDR3 sequence (DNA): TGTGCCAGCAGATACCTCGGACAGGGGAACGGCTACACCTTC. Translated: CASRYLGQGNGYTF. The chain employs TRBV6-5 and TRBJ1-2, with 9 bases identical to TRBD1. The J segment lost 8 bases and the V segment lost 6 bases, leaving 10 bases of the junction unmatched. This CDR3 has 14 residues. The germline gives CDR1 MNHEY, CDR2 SVGAGI.

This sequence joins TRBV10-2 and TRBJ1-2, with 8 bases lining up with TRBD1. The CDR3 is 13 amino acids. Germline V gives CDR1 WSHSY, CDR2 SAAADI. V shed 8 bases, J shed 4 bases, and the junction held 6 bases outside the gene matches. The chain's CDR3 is CASAGQAVYGYTF. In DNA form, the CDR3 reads TGCGCCAGCGCGGGACAGGCAGTCTATGGCTACACCTTC.

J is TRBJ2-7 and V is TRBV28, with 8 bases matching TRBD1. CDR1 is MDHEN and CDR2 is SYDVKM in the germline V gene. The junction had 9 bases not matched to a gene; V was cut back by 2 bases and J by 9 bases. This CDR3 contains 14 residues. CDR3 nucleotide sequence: TGTGCCAGCAGTTTACAGGGGGCGCGGCATCTGCAGTACTTC. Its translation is CASSLQGARHLQYF.

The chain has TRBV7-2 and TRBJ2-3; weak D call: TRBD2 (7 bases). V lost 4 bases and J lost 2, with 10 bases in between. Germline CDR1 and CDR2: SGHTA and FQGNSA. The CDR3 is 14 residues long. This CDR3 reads CASSWGGLTDTQYF. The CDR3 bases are TGTGCCAGCAGCTGGGGGGGGCTCACAGATACGCAGTATTTT. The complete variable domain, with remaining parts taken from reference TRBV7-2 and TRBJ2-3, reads GAGVSQSPSNKVTEKGKDVELRCDPISGHTALYWYRQSLGQGLEFLIYFQGNSAPDKSGLPSDRFSAERTGGSVSTLTIQRTQQEDSAVYLCASSWGGLTDTQYFGPGTRLTVL.

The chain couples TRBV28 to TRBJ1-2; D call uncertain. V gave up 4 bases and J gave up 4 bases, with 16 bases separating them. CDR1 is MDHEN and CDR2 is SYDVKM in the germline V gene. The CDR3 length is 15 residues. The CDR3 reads CASSSPYGGSYGYTF. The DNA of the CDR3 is TGTGCCAGCAGTTCGCCCTACGGAGGGTCCTATGGCTACACCTTC.